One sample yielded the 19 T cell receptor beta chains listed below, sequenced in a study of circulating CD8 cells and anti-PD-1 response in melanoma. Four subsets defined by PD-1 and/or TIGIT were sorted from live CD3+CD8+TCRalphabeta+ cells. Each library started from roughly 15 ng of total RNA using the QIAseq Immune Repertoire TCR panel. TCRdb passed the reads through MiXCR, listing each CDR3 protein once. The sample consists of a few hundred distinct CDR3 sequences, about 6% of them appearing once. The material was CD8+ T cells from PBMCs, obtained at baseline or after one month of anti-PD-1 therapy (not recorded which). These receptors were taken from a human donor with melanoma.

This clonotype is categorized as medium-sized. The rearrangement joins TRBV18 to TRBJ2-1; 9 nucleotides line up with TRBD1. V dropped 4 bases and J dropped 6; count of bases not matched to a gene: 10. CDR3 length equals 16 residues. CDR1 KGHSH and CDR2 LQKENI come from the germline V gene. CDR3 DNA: TGTGCCAGCTCACAAAACAGGGGGCGAACCGGCAATGAGCAGTTCTTC. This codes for CASSQNRGRTGNEQFF.

In nucleotides, the CDR3 is TGTGCTAGTGGCTCAGCGGGGAACACAGATACGCAGTATTTT. It encodes CASGSAGNTDTQYF. The chain employs TRBV12-5 and TRBJ2-3; 7 bases line up with TRBD2. The germline gives CDR1 LGHNT, CDR2 FRNRAP. J was trimmed by 2 bases and V by 6 bases; bases with no gene match: 5. The CDR3 extends over 14 amino acids.

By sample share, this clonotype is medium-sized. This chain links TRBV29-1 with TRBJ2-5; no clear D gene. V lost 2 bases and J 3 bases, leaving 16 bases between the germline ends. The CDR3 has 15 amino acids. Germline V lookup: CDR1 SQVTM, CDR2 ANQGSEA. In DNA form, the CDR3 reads TGCAGCGTTGAATTAACCCCAGGACGTAAAGAGACCCAGTACTTC. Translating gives CSVELTPGRKETQYF.

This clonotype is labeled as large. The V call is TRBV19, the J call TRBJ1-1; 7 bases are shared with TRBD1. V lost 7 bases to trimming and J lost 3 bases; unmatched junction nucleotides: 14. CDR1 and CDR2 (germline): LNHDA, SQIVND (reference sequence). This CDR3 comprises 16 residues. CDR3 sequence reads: CASKSWEGAPDTEAFF. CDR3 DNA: TGTGCCAGTAAATCCTGGGAGGGGGCCCCGGACACTGAAGCTTTCTTT.

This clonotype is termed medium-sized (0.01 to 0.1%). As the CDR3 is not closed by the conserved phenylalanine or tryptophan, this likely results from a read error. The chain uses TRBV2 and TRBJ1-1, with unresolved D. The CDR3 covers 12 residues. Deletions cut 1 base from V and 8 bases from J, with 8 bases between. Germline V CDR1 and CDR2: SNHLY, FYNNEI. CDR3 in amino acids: CASSEGKGEAFL. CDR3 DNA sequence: TGTGCCAGCAGTGAAGGCAAGGGCGAAGCTTTCCTT.

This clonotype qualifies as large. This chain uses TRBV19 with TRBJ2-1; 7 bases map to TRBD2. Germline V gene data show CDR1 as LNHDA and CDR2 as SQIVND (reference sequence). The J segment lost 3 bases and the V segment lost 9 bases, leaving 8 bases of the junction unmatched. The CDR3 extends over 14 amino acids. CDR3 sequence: CASQAGLYYNEQFF. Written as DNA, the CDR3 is TGTGCCAGCCAAGCGGGGCTATACTACAATGAGCAGTTCTTC. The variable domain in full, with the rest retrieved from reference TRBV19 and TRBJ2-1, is DGGITQSPKYLFRKEGQNVTLSCEQNLNHDAMYWYRQDPGQGLRLIYYSQIVNDFQKGDIAEGYSVSREKKESFPLTVTSAQKNPTAFYLCASQAGLYYNEQFFGPGTRLTVL.

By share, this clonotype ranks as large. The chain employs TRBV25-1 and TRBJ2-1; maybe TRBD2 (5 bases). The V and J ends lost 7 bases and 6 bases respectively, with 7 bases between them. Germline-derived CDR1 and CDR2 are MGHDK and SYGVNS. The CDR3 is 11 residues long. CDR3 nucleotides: TGTGCCAGCAACGGAGGCAATGAGCAGTTCTTC. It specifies CASNGGNEQFF.

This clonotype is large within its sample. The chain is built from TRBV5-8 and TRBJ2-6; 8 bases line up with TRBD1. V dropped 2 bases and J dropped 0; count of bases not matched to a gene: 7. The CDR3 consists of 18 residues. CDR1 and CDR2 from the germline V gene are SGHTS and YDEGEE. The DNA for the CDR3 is TGTGCCAGCAGCTTCAGGGGGCGTTACTTCTCTGGGGCCAACGTCCTGACTTTC. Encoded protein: CASSFRGRYFSGANVLTF.

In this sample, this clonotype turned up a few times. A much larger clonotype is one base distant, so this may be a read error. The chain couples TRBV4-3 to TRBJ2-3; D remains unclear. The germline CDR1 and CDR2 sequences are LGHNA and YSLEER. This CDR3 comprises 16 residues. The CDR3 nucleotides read TGCGCCAGCGGCCAAGAATTCGCGAGGAGCACAGATACGCAGTATTTT. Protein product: CASGQEFARSTDTQYF.

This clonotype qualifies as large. Here the CDR3 DNA reads TGTGCCAGCAGCGTATGGGGGGCCCTTGGGGATGAGCAGTTCTTC. Protein sequence: CASSVWGALGDEQFF. This chain links TRBV9 with TRBJ2-1; D might be TRBD1 or TRBD2, each matching 6 bases. Germline CDR1 reads SGDLS; CDR2 reads YYNGEE. V was clipped by 1 base and J by 8 bases, with 16 bases between them. This CDR3 contains 15 residues.

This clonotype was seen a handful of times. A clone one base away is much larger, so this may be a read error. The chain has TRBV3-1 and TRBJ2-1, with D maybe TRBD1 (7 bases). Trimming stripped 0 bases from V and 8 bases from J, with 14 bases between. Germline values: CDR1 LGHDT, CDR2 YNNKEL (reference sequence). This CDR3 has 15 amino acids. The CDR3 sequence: CASSQDLGGGDEQFF. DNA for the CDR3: TGTGCCAGCAGCCAAGACCTAGGAGGGGGCGATGAGCAGTTCTTC.

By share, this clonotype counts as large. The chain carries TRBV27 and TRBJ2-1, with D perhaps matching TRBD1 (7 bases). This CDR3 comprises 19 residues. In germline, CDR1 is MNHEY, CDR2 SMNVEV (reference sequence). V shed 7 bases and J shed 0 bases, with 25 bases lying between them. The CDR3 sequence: CASKRRVGGGLDSYNEQFF. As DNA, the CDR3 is TGTGCCAGCAAAAGGAGGGTAGGGGGCGGCCTAGACTCCTACAATGAGCAGTTCTTC.

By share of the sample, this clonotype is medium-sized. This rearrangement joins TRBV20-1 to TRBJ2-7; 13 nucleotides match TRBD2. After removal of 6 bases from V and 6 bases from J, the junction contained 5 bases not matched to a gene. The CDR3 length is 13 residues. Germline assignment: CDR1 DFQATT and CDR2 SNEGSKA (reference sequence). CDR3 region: CSAGTSGVSEQYF. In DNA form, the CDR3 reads TGCAGTGCCGGGACTAGCGGGGTTTCCGAGCAGTACTTC.

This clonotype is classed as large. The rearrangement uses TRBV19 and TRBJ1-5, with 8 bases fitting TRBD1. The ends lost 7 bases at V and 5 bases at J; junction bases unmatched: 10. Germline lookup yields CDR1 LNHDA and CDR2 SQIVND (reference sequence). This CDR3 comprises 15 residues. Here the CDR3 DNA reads TGTGCCAGTACCGGAAGAGGACAGGGAGATCAGCCCCAGCATTTT. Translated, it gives CASTGRGQGDQPQHF.

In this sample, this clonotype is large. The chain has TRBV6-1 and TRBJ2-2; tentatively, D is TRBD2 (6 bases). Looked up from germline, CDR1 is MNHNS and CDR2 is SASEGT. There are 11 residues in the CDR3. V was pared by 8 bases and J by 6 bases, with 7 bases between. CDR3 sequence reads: CASGGAGELFF. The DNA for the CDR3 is TGTGCCAGCGGCGGGGCCGGGGAGCTGTTTTTT.

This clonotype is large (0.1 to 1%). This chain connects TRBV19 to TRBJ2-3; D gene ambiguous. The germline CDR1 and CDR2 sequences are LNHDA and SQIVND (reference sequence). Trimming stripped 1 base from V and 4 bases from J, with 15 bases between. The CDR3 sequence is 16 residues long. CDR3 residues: CASSIGASDGADTQYF. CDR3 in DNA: TGTGCCAGTAGTATAGGGGCCTCGGATGGAGCAGATACGCAGTATTTT.

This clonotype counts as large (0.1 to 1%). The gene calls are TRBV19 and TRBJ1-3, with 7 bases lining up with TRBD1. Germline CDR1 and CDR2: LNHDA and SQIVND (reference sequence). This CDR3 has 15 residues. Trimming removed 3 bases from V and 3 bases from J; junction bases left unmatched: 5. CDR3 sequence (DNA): TGTGCCAGTAGTATTCCGACAGGGAGTGGAAACACCATATATTTT. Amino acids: CASSIPTGSGNTIYF.

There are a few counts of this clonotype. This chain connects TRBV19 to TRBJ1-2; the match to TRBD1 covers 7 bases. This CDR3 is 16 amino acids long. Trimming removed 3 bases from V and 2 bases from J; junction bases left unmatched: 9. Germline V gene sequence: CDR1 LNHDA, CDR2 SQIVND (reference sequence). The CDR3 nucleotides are TGTGCCAGTAGTATCCCCACAGGGGCGAACAACTATGGCTACACCTTC. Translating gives CASSIPTGANNYGYTF.

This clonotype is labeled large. DNA of the CDR3: TGTGCCAGCAGCTTAGACGCTGTGACCCAGTACTTC. Its protein product is CASSLDAVTQYF. J is TRBJ2-5 and V is TRBV7-2; D remains ambiguous. The V and J ends lost 1 base and 7 bases respectively, with 7 bases between them. The CDR3 totals 12 residues. Germline-derived CDR1 and CDR2 are SGHTA and FQGNSA.